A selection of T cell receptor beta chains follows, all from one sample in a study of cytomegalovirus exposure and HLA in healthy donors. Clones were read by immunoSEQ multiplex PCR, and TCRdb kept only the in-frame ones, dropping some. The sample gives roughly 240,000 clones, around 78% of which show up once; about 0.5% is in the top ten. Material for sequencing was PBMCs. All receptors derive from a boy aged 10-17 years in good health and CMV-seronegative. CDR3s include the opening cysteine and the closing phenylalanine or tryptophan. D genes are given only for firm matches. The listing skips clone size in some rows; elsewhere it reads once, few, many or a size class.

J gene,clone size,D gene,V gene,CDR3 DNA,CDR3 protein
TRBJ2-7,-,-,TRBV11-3,TGTGCCAGCACCGCCGGTAGCTCCTACGAGCAGTACTTC,CASTAGSSYEQYF
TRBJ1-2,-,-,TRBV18,TGTGCCAGCTCATCAGGGGTTACCTATGGCTACACCTTC,CASSSGVTYGYTF
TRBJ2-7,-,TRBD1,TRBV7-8,TGTGCCAGCAGCTTAAGCCTAGACAGGGGCGGAGAGCAGTACTTC,CASSLSLDRGGEQYF
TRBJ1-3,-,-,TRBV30,TGTGCCTGGGCAGGGCTTATTGGAAACACCATATATTTT,CAWAGLIGNTIYF
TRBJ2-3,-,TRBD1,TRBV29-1,TGCAGCGCCCGAAACCCGGACAGGGGGCGGACAGATACGCAGTATTTT,CSARNPDRGRTDTQYF
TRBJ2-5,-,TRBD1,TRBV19,TGTGCCAGTAGTCCGGGACAGGGGGCCCAAGAGACCCAGTACTTC,CASSPGQGAQETQYF
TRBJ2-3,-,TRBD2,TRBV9,TGTGCCAGCTCGGTCGGACTAGCGGGAGATACGCAGTATTTT,CASSVGLAGDTQYF
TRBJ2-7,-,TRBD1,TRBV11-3,TGTGCCAGCAGCGCCTCCGGGACAGGGGCCTACGAGCAGTACTTC,CASSASGTGAYEQYF
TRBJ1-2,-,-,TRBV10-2,TGCGCCAGCAGTGAGTCAGGGGTAGATGGCTACACCTTC,CASSESGVDGYTF
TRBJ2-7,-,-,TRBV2,TGTGCCAGCAGTGAAGGCATGCACGGTTCCTACGAGCAGTACTTC,CASSEGMHGSYEQYF
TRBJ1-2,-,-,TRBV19,TGTGCCAGTAGTAACCCAGCTAACTATGGCTACACCTTC,CASSNPANYGYTF
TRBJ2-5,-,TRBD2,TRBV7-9,TGTGCCAGCAGCTCAGGACTAGGCGCCCAGTACTTC,CASSSGLGAQYF
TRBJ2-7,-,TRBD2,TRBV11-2,TGTGCCAGCAGCTCACTAGCGGGTAACACCTACGAGCAGTACTTC,CASSSLAGNTYEQYF
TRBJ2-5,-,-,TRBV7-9,TGTGCCAGCAGCTTAGAGGCCACTAAGATCACGGAGACCCAGTACTTC,CASSLEATKITETQYF
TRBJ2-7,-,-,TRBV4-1,TGCGCCAGCAGCCAAGCTTATGACAGTTTTTCCTACGAGCAGTACTTC,CASSQAYDSFSYEQYF
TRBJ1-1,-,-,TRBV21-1,TGTGCCAGCAGCAAAGAGGGGGCCACTGAAGCTTTCTTT,CASSKEGATEAFF
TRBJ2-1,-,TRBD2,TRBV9,TGTGCCAGCAGCCGTACCTGGGGTAGCGGGACCACTCCATCCTACAATGAGCAGTTCTTC,CASSRTWGSGTTPSYNEQFF
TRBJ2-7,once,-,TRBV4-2,TGTGCCAGCCGGGATCGGGCCTATAGCCCCGACGAGCAGTACTTC,CASRDRAYSPDEQYF
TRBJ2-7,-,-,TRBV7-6,TGTGCCAGCAGCTTAGGTGCAGGCTCCTACGAGCAGTACTTC,CASSLGAGSYEQYF
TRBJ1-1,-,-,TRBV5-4,TGTGCCAGCAGCTTGGGAAATTCCGGGAGAAAAAACACTGAAGCTTTCTTT,CASSLGNSGRKNTEAFF
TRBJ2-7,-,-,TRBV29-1,TGCAGCGTGGCAACGAGGCTAGCTACTCTCGAGCAGTACTTC,CSVATRLATLEQYF
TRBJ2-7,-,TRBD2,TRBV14,TGTGCCAGCAGCCAATTCGCGGGGGGGTCCCACGAGCAGTACTTC,CASSQFAGGSHEQYF
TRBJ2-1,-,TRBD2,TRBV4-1,TGCGCCAGCAGCCAAGATCCGGGCGGGAGCGGGTGGGTCTTC,CASSQDPGGSGWVF
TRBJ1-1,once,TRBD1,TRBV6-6,TGTGCCAGCAGTTATAGACAGGGGAAAACTGAAGCTTTCTTT,CASSYRQGKTEAFF
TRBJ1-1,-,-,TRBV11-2,TGTGCCAGCAGCTTAGTATTTACAGGGCCAAGGGGCACTGAAGCTTTCTTT,CASSLVFTGPRGTEAFF
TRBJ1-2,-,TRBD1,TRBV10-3,TGTGCCATCAGTCCTGTTTACGGGGGACAGGAGGGCTACACCTTC,CAISPVYGGQEGYTF
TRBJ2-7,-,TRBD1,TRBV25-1,TGTGCCAGCAGTTCTTTCCCGGGACAGCCCTACGAGCAGTACTTC,CASSSFPGQPYEQYF
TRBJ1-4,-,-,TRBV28,TGTGTATCCTCCGGGGGTTGGAGTTCTAATGAAAAACTGTTTTTT,CVSSGGWSSNEKLFF
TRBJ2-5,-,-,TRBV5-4,TGTGCCAGCAGCTTGCAACCAGGGATGAGGGAGACCCAGTACTTC,CASSLQPGMRETQYF
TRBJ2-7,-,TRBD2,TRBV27,TGTGCCAGCAGTTTAATTAGCGGGAGGAACTCCTACGAGCAGTACTTC,CASSLISGRNSYEQYF
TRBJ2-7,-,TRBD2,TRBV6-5,TGTGCCAGCAGGGTAGGACTAGCGGGAGTATACGAGCAGTACTTC,CASRVGLAGVYEQYF
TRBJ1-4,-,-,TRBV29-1,TGCAGCGTTATTTGGCAGGGGTTTGAAAAACTGTTTTTT,CSVIWQGFEKLFF
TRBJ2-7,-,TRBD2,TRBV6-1,TGTGCCAGCAGTGACGGACTAGCGGGGGATAAATCCTACGAGCAGTACTTC,CASSDGLAGDKSYEQYF
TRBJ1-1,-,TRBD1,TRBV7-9,TGTGCCAGCAGCTTAGGGGGGACAGTCACTGAAGCTTTCTTT,CASSLGGTVTEAFF
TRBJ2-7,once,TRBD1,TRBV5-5,TGTGCCAGCAGCGAAGGACAGGGCATTGACTACGAGCAGTACTTC,CASSEGQGIDYEQYF
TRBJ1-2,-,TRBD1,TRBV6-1,TGTGCCAGCAGAGAGGACAGGTCCCCGAAAGGCACCTTC,CASREDRSPKGTF
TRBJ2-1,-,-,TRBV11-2,TGTGCCAGCAGCTTCGTCTCGGAGCAGTTCTTC,CASSFVSEQFF
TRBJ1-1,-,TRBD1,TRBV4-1,TGCGCCAGCAGGCAACAGGGGCTATACACTGAAGCTTTCTTT,CASRQQGLYTEAFF
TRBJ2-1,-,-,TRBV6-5,TGTGCCAGCGCTCGAGGGGGAGGGCCGGAGCAGTTCTTC,CASARGGGPEQFF
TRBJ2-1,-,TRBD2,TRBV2,TGTGCCAGCAGTGAATCCGGGGGGGTTAATGAGCAGTTCTTC,CASSESGGVNEQFF
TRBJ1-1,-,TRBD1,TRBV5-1,TGCGCCAGCAGAGGACAGGGCGGATGGAACACTGAAGCTTTCTTT,CASRGQGGWNTEAFF
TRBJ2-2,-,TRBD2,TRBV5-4,TGTGCCAGCAGCTTGGGGCGGGAGGGCGTCGGGGAGCTGTTTTTT,CASSLGREGVGELFF
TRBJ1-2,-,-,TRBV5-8,TGTGCCAGCAGCTTGGTAGCTAACTATGGCTACACCTTC,CASSLVANYGYTF
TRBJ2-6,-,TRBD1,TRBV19,TGTGCCAGTAGAAAACAGGGGGTAAGGACTGGGGCCAACGTCCTGACTTTC,CASRKQGVRTGANVLTF
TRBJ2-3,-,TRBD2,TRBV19,TGTGCCAGTAGTATAGGGGCGGGAGCAGATACGCAGTATTTT,CASSIGAGADTQYF
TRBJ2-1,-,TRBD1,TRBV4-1,TGCGCCAGCAGCCAAGATCGTGCCAGGGGGCGGCACAATGAGCAGTTCTTC,CASSQDRARGRHNEQFF
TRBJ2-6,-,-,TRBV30,TGTGCCTGGAGTGTACGGTGGGACACCTCTGGGGCCAACGTCCTGACTTTC,CAWSVRWDTSGANVLTF
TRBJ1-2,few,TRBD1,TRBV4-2,TGTGCCAGCACTTCGGTCCGAACAGGGGAGGAAGGCTACACCTTC,CASTSVRTGEEGYTF
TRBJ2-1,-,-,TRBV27,TGTGCCAGCAGTTTATCCCGTGGGGCCAATGAGCAGTTCTTC,CASSLSRGANEQFF
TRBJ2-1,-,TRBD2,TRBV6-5,TGTGCCAGCAGTTACGGGACTAGCGGGAGGGATGAGCAGTTCTTC,CASSYGTSGRDEQFF
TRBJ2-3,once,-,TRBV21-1,TGTGCCAGCACGTCCCAGCGCTCAAAACGCACGGATACGCAGTATTTT,CASTSQRSKRTDTQYF
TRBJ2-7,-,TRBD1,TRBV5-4,TGTGCCAGCAGCATCGGGACAGAGGGAGAACAGTACTTC,CASSIGTEGEQYF
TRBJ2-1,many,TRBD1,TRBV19,TGTGCCAGTAGTCCGGACATGGGGACAGGGGTGAATGAGCAGTTCTTC,CASSPDMGTGVNEQFF
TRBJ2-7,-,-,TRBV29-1,TGCAGCGTTGAAGATCGTGGGGAAACGGGGGAGCAGTACTTC,CSVEDRGETGEQYF
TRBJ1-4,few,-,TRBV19,TGTGCCAGTAGTAGGGGGCTAACTAATGAAAAACTGTTTTTT,CASSRGLTNEKLFF
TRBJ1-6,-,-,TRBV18,TGTGCCAGCTCATCACCCTTTCTAACCTCCGCCCTCCACTTT,CASSSPFLTSALHF
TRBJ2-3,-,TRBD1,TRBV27,TGTGCCAGCAGTCCCCTGGACAGGGGGGCAGATACGCAGTATTTT,CASSPLDRGADTQYF
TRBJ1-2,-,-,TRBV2,TGTGCCAGCAGTGAAGTGACGGCTAACTATGGCTACCCCTTC,CASSEVTANYGYPF
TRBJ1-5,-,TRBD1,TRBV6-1,TGTGCCAGCAGTCCACGGGACAGGGGGCGGCCCCAGCATTTT,CASSPRDRGRPQHF
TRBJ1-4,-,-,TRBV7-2,TGTGCCAGCAGGCCTGACGGGGGTGCACTGTTTTTT,CASRPDGGALFF